The T cell receptor beta chain under discussion was sequenced for a study of memory CD4+ T cells and cytomegalovirus serostatus. Sequencing used immunoSEQ multiplex PCR; TCRdb keeps in-frame clones, though not all of them. In the table there are tens of thousands of clones, 75% to 80% of which are singletons. Single viable CD3+CD4+CD8-CD45RO+ cells were sorted as the memory CD4+ T cells. After thawing, CD4+ T cells were positively selected. Study-level results: Suggested: most of the CMV-linked TCR signature lies in CD4+ memory cells.

CDR3 length equals 19 residues. Germline trimming cut 5 bases from V and 0 bases from J; bases unmatched to any gene: 14. CDR1 is SGHTA, CDR2 FQGNSA, per germline. Points on this clone: What it binds is not known.

V gene TRBV7-2 combines with J gene TRBJ1-1, with 11 bases that match TRBD1. The TCR originated in an adult in good health and CMV-seropositive. Material for sequencing was memory CD4+ T cells from blood. The CDR3 reads CASSLARTGGSSMNTEAFF. In nucleotides, the CDR3 is TGTGCCAGCAGCCTCGCTCGGACAGGGGGCAGTTCGATGAACACTGAAGCTTTCTTT.